What follows are 27 T cell receptor beta chains derived from one specimen sequenced in a study of shared clonotypes between healthy human individuals. The data were produced by immunoSEQ multiplex PCR, yet TCRdb's version contains in-frame clones alone and is incomplete. The sample yields over a million clones, 75% to 85% seen once. The source material was memory CD4+ T cells from PBMCs. Subset here: CD45RA-negative fraction. These receptors all come from a man aged 18 to 29 in good health. Some clones in this sample may be carry-over from other donors' samples.

The V and J genes are TRBV6-5 and TRBJ1-5; no definite D call. V lost 6 bases to trimming and J lost 5 bases, with 17 bases between them. This CDR3 has 15 residues. Germline V gene data show CDR1 as MNHEY and CDR2 as SVGAGI. The CDR3 DNA reads TGTGCCAGCAGCCCTATTAACCGGGTTTATCAGCCCCAGCATTTT. It translates to CASSPINRVYQPQHF.

This sequence joins TRBV5-1 and TRBJ2-1; a possible D gene is TRBD2 (5 bases). The CDR3 spans 19 residues. Germline V CDR1 and CDR2: SGHRS, YFSETQ. The germline V and J ends were trimmed by 1 base and 0 bases, with 20 bases remaining between them. This chain's CDR3 is CASSLMREWHYSSYNEQFF. In nucleotides, the CDR3 is TGCGCCAGCAGCTTGATGAGGGAATGGCACTACAGCTCCTACAATGAGCAGTTCTTC.

The rearrangement uses TRBV2 and TRBJ2-7, with D maybe TRBD1 (6 bases). CDR3 size: 13 residues. CDR1 and CDR2 (germline): SNHLY, FYNNEI. The V and J ends lost 4 bases and 6 bases respectively, with 13 bases between them. The CDR3 reads CASSVTGNGEQYF. The CDR3 DNA reads as TGTGCCAGCAGTGTTACAGGGAACGGCGAGCAGTACTTC.

This clone was seen only a few times. The chain uses TRBV6-5 and TRBJ1-1; unclear D gene. The germline gives CDR1 MNHEY, CDR2 SVGAGI. This CDR3 contains 13 residues. V dropped 7 bases and J dropped 1 base, with 10 bases sitting between them. CDR3 nucleotide sequence: TGTGCCAGCATGGCGCGATGGAACACTGAAGCTTTCTTT. Translating gives CASMARWNTEAFF.

V gene TRBV28 combines with J gene TRBJ2-5, with D perhaps given as TRBD1 or TRBD2 (7 bases each). Germline V gene sequence: CDR1 MDHEN, CDR2 SYDVKM. This CDR3 is built from 13 residues. Trimming removed 5 bases at V and 5 bases at J, with 12 bases between. The CDR3: CASSNRGGETQYF. The CDR3 nucleotides read TGTGCCAGCAGTAACAGGGGAGGGGAGACCCAGTACTTC.

The V gene is TRBV11-3, the J gene TRBJ2-5, with a tentative D call TRBD2 (5 bases). Looked up from germline, CDR1 is SGHNT and CDR2 is YENEEA. The CDR3 sequence is 15 residues long. Trimming took off 1 base at V and 0 bases at J, with 9 bases between the two ends. DNA of the CDR3: TGTGCCAGCAGCTTAGGTGGAGGACACCAAGAGACCCAGTACTTC. It translates to CASSLGGGHQETQYF.

The V gene is TRBV5-8, the J gene TRBJ2-4, with a weak D call TRBD2 (6 bases). Germline V gene sequence: CDR1 SGHTS, CDR2 YDEGEE. Trimming removed 4 bases at V and 6 bases at J, with 23 bases between. The length of the CDR3 is 17 residues. CDR3: CASSRRSGAGRGNIQYF. In DNA form, the CDR3 reads TGTGCCAGCAGCCGCCGAAGTGGGGCGGGGCGAGGAAACATTCAGTACTTC.

The chain combines TRBV7-8 with TRBJ2-2; D might be TRBD1 (5 bases). The CDR3 is made up of 13 amino acids. Germline CDR1 and CDR2: SGHVS and FQNEAQ. The ends were cut back, 10 bases at V and 6 bases at J, with 15 bases in the middle. The DNA of the CDR3 is TGTGCCACCTACCTAGGGGTCGCCGGGGAGCTGTTTTTT. Translating it yields CATYLGVAGELFF.

The V and J genes are TRBV30 and TRBJ2-2; 9 bases fit TRBD2. The CDR3 runs 15 residues. The trim removed 2 bases at V and 9 bases at J, leaving 10 bases unmatched. Germline V lookup: CDR1 GTSNPN, CDR2 SVGIG (reference sequence). This CDR3 is CAWSRVAGVSRELFF. For the CDR3, the DNA is TGTGCCTGGAGTAGGGTAGCGGGAGTTAGCAGGGAGCTGTTTTTT.

The V call is TRBV5-1, the J call TRBJ1-2; no definite D call. Germline assignment: CDR1 SGHRS and CDR2 YFSETQ. This CDR3 region has 15 residues. V lost 0 bases and J 4 bases, leaving 13 bases between the germline ends. CDR3 region: CASSLAGEIVYGYTF. The CDR3 DNA follows: TGCGCCAGCAGCTTGGCCGGGGAGATAGTCTATGGCTACACCTTC.

This clone was counted only a few times. V and J are TRBV6-1 and TRBJ2-1, with TRBD2 matching over 7 bases. The CDR3 extends over 13 amino acids. Germline CDR1 MNHNS, CDR2 SASEGT. J gave up 9 bases and V 7 bases, and 9 bases lay outside the gene matches. The CDR3 sequence is CASIKTSFGEQFF. CDR3 DNA: TGTGCCAGCATAAAGACTAGCTTCGGTGAGCAGTTCTTC.

This clone was seen a handful of times. This chain links TRBV30 with TRBJ1-1; D is undetermined. V was cut by 0 bases and J by 5 bases, with 10 bases left in between. The CDR3 loop spans 13 amino acids. CDR1 is GTSNPN and CDR2 is SVGIG in the germline V gene (reference sequence). DNA for the CDR3: TGTGCCTGGAGTGTGGGCAGAAGGACTGAAGCTTTCTTT. Translated: CAWSVGRRTEAFF. The full variable domain, with the rest looked up from reference TRBV30 and TRBJ1-1, is SQTIHQWPATLVQPVGSPLSLECTVEGTSNPNLYWYRQAAGRGLQLLFYSVGIGQISSEVPQNLSASRPQDRQFILSSKKLLLSDSGFYLCAWSVGRRTEAFFGQGTRLTVV.

The J gene is TRBJ2-7, the V gene TRBV28; TRBD2 agrees at 9 bases. The V gene's germline CDR1 is MDHEN and CDR2 SYDVKM. Trimming removed 5 bases from V and 5 bases from J; junction bases left unmatched: 7. This CDR3 region has 14 residues. CDR3: CASSLAGSFDEQYF. For the CDR3, the DNA is TGTGCCAGCAGTCTAGCGGGAAGTTTCGACGAGCAGTACTTC.

As to this clone: With a much larger clone just one base away, this may be a read error. This chain uses TRBV7-6 with TRBJ1-1; D is undetermined. The V gene's germline CDR1 is SGHVS and CDR2 FNYEAQ. Trimming took off 2 bases at V and 0 bases at J, with 1 base between the two ends. The CDR3 loop spans 12 amino acids. CDR3 nucleotide sequence: TGTGCCAGCAGCTTAATGAACACTGAAGCTTTCTTT. Encoded protein: CASSLMNTEAFF.

This chain joins TRBV9 and TRBJ1-1; D gene ambiguous. Germline CDR1 reads SGDLS; CDR2 reads YYNGEE. The CDR3 spans 13 residues. V shed 0 bases and J shed 3 bases, with 6 bases lying between them. CDR3 nucleotide sequence: TGTGCCAGCAGCGTAGGGTTACACACTGAAGCTTTCTTT. Its translation: CASSVGLHTEAFF.

The CDR3 protein is CASSLAGTSPANEQFF. Written as DNA, the CDR3 is TGCGCCAGCAGCTTGGCCGGGACGAGCCCCGCCAATGAGCAGTTCTTC. The chain couples TRBV5-1 to TRBJ2-1, with D possibly called TRBD1 or TRBD2 (5 bases each). V lost 0 bases and J 6 bases, leaving 16 bases between the germline ends. The CDR3 loop spans 16 amino acids. Germline CDR1 reads SGHRS; CDR2 reads YFSETQ.

Only a few counts were recorded for this clone. This chain uses TRBV2 with TRBJ1-2; D is unresolved. Germline assignment: CDR1 SNHLY and CDR2 FYNNEI. This CDR3 is built from 13 residues. V was shortened by 11 bases and J by 2 bases, with 15 bases between the two germline ends. The CDR3 nucleotides read TGTGCCTCCACGACCTCGAGGAACTATGGCTACACCTTC. Translation gives CASTTSRNYGYTF.

Comments on this clone: Other DNA sequences in this specimen translate into the identical CDR3. The chain has TRBV30 and TRBJ2-3; unclear D gene. The CDR3 consists of 12 residues. With 0 bases removed from V and 3 bases from J, the gap between germline ends came to 4 bases. Germline CDR1 is GTSNPN and CDR2 is SVGIG (reference sequence). CDR3 in amino acids: CAWSVLTDTQYF. Written as DNA, the CDR3 is TGTGCCTGGAGTGTACTTACAGATACGCAGTATTTT. The full variable domain, completed using reference TRBV30 and TRBJ2-3, is SQTIHQWPATLVQPVGSPLSLECTVEGTSNPNLYWYRQAAGRGLQLLFYSVGIGQISSEVPQNLSASRPQDRQFILSSKKLLLSDSGFYLCAWSVLTDTQYFGPGTRLTVL.

This rearrangement joins TRBV28 to TRBJ2-3; no definite D call. CDR1 is MDHEN and CDR2 is SYDVKM in the germline V gene. CDR3 length: 15 amino acids. V lost 6 bases, J lost 1 base, and 14 bases lay in between. The CDR3 DNA is TGTGCCAGCAGCCCCTCGGGCGGAGGCACAGATACGCAGTATTTT. It specifies CASSPSGGGTDTQYF.

The chain has TRBV7-2 and TRBJ2-2, with TRBD1 matching 7 bases. There are 14 residues in the CDR3. The germline gives CDR1 SGHTA, CDR2 FQGNSA. V lost 6 bases, J lost 0 bases, and 1 base stayed unmatched. The CDR3 reads CASRTGANTGELFF. For the CDR3, the DNA is TGTGCCAGCAGAACAGGGGCGAACACCGGGGAGCTGTTTTTT.

The rearrangement joins TRBV28 to TRBJ1-1, with D perhaps matching TRBD1 (5 bases). The CDR3 consists of 12 residues. Germline lookup yields CDR1 MDHEN and CDR2 SYDVKM. The germline V and J ends were trimmed by 7 bases and 6 bases, with 12 bases remaining between them. CDR3 in amino acids: CASNTAGAEAFF. CDR3 bases: TGTGCCAGCAACACAGCGGGGGCTGAAGCTTTCTTT.

This clone was found a few times. The rearrangement joins TRBV12-5 to TRBJ2-5; 14 nucleotides align to TRBD2. After removal of 7 bases from V and 5 bases from J, the junction contained 12 bases not matched to a gene. The CDR3 extends over 17 amino acids. The germline V gene has CDR1 LGHNT and CDR2 FRNRAP. CDR3 nucleotide sequence: TGTGCTAGTGCCCTGGGGGGACTAGCGGGAGTTGGTGAGACCCAGTACTTC. Protein product: CASALGGLAGVGETQYF.

The chain has TRBV18 and TRBJ1-2, with TRBD1 matching over 8 bases. Per germline, CDR1 KGHSH and CDR2 LQKENI. V shed 8 bases, J shed 7 bases, and the junction held 6 bases outside the gene matches. The CDR3 is 12 amino acids. This chain's CDR3 is CASAWTGIGYTF. The CDR3, as DNA: TGTGCCAGCGCATGGACAGGGATTGGCTACACCTTC.

The V call is TRBV2, the J call TRBJ1-2; no reliable D call. Germline V CDR1 and CDR2: SNHLY, FYNNEI. Trimming left V 6 bases short and J 1 base short, with 9 bases between. The CDR3 length is 13 residues. The CDR3 sequence: CASSLGRNYGYTF. CDR3 bases: TGTGCCAGCAGCCTCGGCCGTAACTATGGCTACACCTTC.

The chain couples TRBV20-1 to TRBJ1-1; D is unclear. CDR1 DFQATT and CDR2 SNEGSKA come from the germline V gene (reference sequence). This CDR3 region has 11 residues. Trimming left V 3 bases short and J 6 bases short, with 8 bases between. This CDR3 is CSASHRAEAFF. Here the CDR3 DNA reads TGCAGTGCTAGCCATAGAGCTGAAGCTTTCTTT.

This sequence joins TRBV19 and TRBJ2-1; weak D call: TRBD2 (6 bases). This CDR3 spans 16 amino acids. The germline gives CDR1 LNHDA, CDR2 SQIVND (reference sequence). Trimming left V 8 bases short and J 0 bases short, with 17 bases between. CDR3: CASFPGAGSSYNEQFF. As DNA, the CDR3 is TGTGCCAGTTTTCCCGGCGCGGGGAGCTCCTACAATGAGCAGTTCTTC.

About this clone: Just one base apart from a much larger clone, this may be a read error. The identical CDR3 is also encoded by other nucleotide sequences in the sample. The CDR3 loop reads CASSLGGELAEAFF. CDR3 in DNA: TGTGCCAGCAGCTTAGGCGGGGAGTTGGCCGAAGCTTTCTTT. This chain uses TRBV11-3 with TRBJ1-1; no clear D gene. The CDR3 contains 14 residues. V lost 1 base to trimming and J lost 8 bases, with 14 bases between them. Germline CDR1 is SGHNT and CDR2 is YENEEA.